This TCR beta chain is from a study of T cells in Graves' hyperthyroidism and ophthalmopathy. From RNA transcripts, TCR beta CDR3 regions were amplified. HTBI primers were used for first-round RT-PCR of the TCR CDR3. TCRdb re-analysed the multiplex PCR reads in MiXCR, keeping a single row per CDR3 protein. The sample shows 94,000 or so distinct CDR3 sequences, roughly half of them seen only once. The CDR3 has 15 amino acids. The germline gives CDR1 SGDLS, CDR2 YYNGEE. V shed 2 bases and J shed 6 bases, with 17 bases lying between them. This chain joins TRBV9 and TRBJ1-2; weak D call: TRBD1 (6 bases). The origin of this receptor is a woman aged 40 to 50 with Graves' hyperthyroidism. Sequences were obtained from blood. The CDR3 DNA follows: TGTGCCAGCAGCGTGTCGGTCCGCGCAGGGGATGGCTACACCTTC. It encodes CASSVSVRAGDGYTF.